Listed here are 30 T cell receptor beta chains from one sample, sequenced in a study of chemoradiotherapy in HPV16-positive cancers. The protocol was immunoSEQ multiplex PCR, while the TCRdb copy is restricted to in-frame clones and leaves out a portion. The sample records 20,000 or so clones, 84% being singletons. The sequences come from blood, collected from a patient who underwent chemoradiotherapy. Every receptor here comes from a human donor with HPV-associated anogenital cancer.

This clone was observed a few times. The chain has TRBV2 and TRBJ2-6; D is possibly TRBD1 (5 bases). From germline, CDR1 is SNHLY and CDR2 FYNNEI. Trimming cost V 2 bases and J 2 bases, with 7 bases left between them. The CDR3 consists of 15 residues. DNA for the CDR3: TGTGCCAGCAGTGAATTAGGGGCTGGGGCCAACGTCCTGACTTTC. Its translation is CASSELGAGANVLTF.

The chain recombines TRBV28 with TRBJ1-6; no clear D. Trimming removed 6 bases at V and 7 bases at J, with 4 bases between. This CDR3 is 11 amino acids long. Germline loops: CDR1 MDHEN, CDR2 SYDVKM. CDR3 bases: TGTGCCAGCAGCGGAAATTCACCCCTCCACTTT. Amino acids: CASSGNSPLHF.

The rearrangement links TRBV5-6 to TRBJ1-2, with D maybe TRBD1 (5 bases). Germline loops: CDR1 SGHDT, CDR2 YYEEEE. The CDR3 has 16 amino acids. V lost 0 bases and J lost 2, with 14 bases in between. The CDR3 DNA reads TGTGCCAGCAGCTTGGCCGGCGGGGGGGGAAACTATGGCTACACCTTC. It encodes CASSLAGGGGNYGYTF.

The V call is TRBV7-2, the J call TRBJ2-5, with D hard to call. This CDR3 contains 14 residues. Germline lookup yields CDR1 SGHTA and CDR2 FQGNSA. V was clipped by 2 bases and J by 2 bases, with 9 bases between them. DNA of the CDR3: TGTGCCAGCAGCTTATCAGACGGACAAGAGACCCAGTACTTC. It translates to CASSLSDGQETQYF. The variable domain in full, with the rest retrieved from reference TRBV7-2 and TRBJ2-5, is GAGVSQSPSNKVTEKGKDVELRCDPISGHTALYWYRQSLGQGLEFLIYFQGNSAPDKSGLPSDRFSAERTGGSVSTLTIQRTQQEDSAVYLCASSLSDGQETQYFGPGTRLLVL.

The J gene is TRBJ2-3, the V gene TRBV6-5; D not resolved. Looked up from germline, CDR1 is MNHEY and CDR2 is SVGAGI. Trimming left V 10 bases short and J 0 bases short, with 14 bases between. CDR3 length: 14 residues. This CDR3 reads CATSDLPSTDTQYF. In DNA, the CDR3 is TGTGCCACCTCAGACCTCCCCAGCACAGATACGCAGTATTTT.

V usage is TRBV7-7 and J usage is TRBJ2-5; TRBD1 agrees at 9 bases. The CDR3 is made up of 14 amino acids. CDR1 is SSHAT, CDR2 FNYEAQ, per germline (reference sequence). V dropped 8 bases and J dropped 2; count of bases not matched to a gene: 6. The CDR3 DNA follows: TGTGCCAGCTCTTGGGGACAGGGACAAGAGACCCAGTACTTC. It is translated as CASSWGQGQETQYF.

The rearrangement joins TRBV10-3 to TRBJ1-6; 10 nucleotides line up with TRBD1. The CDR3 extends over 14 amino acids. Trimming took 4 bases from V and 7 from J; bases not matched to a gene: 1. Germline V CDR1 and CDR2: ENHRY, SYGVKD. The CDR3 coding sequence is TGTGCCATCAGTGTGGGACAGGGGAATTCACCCCTCCACTTT. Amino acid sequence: CAISVGQGNSPLHF.

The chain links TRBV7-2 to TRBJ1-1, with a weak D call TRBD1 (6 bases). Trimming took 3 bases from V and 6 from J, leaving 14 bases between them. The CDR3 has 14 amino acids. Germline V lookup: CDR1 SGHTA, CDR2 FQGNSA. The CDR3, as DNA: TGTGCCAGCAGCTTCACCAGGGGTTCGGCTGAAGCTTTCTTT. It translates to CASSFTRGSAEAFF.

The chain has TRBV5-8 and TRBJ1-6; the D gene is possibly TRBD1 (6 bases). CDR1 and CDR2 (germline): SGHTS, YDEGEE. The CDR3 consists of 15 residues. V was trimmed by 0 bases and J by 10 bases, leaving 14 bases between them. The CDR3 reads CASSLGQGTESPLHF. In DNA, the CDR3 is TGTGCCAGCAGCTTGGGGCAGGGGACGGAATCACCCCTCCACTTT.

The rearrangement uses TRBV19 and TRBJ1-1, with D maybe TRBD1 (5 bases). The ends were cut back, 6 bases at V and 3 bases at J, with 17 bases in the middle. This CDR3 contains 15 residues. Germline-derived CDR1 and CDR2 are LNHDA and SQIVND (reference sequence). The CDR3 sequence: CASRGRGVADTEAFF. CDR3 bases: TGTGCCAGTAGAGGTCGGGGGGTGGCGGACACTGAAGCTTTCTTT.

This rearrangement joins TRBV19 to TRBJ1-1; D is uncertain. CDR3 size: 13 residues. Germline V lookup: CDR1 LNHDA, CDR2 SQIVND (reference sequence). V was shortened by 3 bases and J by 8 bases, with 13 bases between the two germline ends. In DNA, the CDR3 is TGTGCCAGTAGTATTAAACGTATTTCGGAAGCTTTCTTT. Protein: CASSIKRISEAFF.

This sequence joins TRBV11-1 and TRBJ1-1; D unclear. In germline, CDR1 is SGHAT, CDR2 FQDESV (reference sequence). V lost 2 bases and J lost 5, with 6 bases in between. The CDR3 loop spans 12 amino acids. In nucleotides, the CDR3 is TGTGCCAGCAGCTTACACGGGACTGAAGCTTTCTTT. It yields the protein CASSLHGTEAFF.

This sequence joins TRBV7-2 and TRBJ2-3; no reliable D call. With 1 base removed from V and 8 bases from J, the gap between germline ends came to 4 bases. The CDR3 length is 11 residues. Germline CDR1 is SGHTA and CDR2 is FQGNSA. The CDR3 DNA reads TGTGCCAGCAGCTTAGGCCCTACGCAGTATTTT. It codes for CASSLGPTQYF.

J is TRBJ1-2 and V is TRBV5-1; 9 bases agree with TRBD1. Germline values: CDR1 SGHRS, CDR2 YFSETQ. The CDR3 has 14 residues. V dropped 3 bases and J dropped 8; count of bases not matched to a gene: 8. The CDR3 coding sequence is TGCGCCAGCAGCTCGGGACAGGGAGGGAGCGGCTACACCTTC. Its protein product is CASSSGQGGSGYTF.

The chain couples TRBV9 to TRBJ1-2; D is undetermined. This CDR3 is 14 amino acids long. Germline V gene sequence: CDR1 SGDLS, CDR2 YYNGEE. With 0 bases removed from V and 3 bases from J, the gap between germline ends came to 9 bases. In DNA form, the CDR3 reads TGTGCCAGCAGCGTAGGGGTTAATGACTATGGCTACACCTTC. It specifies CASSVGVNDYGYTF.

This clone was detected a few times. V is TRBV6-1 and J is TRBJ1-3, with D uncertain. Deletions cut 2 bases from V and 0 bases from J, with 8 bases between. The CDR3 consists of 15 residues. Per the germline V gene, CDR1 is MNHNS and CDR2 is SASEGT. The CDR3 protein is CASSEQVSSGNTIYF. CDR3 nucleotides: TGTGCCAGCAGTGAACAGGTCAGCTCTGGAAACACCATATATTTT.

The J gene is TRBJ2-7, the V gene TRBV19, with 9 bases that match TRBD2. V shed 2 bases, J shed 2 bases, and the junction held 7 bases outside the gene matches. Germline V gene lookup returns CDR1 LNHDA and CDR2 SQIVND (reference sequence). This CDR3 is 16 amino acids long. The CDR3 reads CASSIRAGGFTYEQYF. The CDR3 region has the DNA TGTGCCAGTAGTATAAGAGCGGGGGGATTTACCTACGAGCAGTACTTC. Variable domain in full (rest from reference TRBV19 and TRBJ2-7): DGGITQSPKYLFRKEGQNVTLSCEQNLNHDAMYWYRQDPGQGLRLIYYSQIVNDFQKGDIAEGYSVSREKKESFPLTVTSAQKNPTAFYLCASSIRAGGFTYEQYFGPGTRLTVT.

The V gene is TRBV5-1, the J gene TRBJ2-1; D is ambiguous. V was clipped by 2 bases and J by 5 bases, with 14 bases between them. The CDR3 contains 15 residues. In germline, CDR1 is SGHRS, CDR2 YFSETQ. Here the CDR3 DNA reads TGCGCCAGCAGCTTCATCCTCGAGAAAAACAATGAGCAGTTCTTC. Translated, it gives CASSFILEKNNEQFF. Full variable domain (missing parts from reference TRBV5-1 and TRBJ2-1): KAGVTQTPRYLIKTRGQQVTLSCSPISGHRSVSWYQQTPGQGLQFLFEYFSETQRNKGNFPGRFSGRQFSNSRSEMNVSTLELGDSALYLCASSFILEKNNEQFFGPGTRLTVL.

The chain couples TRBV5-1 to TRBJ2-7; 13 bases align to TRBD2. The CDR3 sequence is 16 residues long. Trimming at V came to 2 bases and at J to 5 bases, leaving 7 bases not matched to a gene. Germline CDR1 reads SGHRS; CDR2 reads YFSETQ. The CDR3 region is CASSLRGTSGVDEQYF. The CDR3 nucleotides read TGCGCCAGCAGCTTACGCGGGACTAGCGGGGTGGACGAGCAGTACTTC.

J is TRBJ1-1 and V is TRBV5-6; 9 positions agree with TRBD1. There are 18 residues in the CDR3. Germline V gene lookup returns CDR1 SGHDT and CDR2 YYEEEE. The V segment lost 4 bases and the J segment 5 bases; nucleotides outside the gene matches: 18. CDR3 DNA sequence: TGTGCCAGCAGCAACCAGATCCGGGACAGGGTGTTAAGGACTGAAGCTTTCTTT. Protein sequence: CASSNQIRDRVLRTEAFF.

Here the CDR3 reads CSVETVRDEQYF. The CDR3 DNA reads TGCAGCGTCGAGACAGTGAGGGACGAGCAGTACTTC. V is TRBV29-1 and J is TRBJ2-7; tentatively, D is TRBD1 or TRBD2 (5 bases each). This CDR3 has 12 amino acids. CDR1 and CDR2 from the germline V gene are SQVTM and ANQGSEA. V lost 6 bases and J 5 bases, leaving 14 bases between the germline ends.

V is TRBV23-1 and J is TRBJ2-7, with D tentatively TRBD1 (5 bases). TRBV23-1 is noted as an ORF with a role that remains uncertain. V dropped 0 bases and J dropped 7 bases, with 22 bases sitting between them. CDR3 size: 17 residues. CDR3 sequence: CASSQSFRVRLLREQYF. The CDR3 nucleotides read TGCGCCAGCAGTCAATCATTCAGGGTTAGGCTGTTGCGGGAGCAGTACTTC.

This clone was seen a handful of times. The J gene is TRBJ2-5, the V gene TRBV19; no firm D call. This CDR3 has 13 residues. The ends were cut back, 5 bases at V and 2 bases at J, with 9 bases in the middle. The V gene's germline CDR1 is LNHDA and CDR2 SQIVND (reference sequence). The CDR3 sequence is CASSRSSQETQYF. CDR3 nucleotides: TGTGCCAGTAGTCGGTCCAGTCAAGAGACCCAGTACTTC.

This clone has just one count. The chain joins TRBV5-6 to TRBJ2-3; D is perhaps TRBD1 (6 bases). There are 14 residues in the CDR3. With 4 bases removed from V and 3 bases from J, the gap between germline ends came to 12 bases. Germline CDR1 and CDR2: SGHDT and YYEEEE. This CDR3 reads CASSTGYETDTQYF. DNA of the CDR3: TGTGCCAGCAGCACAGGGTATGAAACAGATACGCAGTATTTT.

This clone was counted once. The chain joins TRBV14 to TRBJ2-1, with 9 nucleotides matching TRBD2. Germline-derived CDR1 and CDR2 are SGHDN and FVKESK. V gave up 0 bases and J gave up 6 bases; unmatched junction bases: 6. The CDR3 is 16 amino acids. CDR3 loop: CASSQEGGGGGNEQFF. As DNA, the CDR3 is TGTGCCAGCAGCCAAGAGGGCGGCGGGGGGGGCAATGAGCAGTTCTTC.

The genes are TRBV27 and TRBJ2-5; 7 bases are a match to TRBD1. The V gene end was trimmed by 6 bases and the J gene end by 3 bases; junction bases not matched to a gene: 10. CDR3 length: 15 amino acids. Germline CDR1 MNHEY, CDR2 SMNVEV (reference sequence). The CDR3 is CASSSAYTGEETQYF. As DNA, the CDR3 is TGTGCCAGCAGCTCCGCCTACACAGGGGAAGAGACCCAGTACTTC.

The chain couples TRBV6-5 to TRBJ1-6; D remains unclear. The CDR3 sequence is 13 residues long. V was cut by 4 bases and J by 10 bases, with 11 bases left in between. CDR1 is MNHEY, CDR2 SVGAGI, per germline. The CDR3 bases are TGTGCCAGCAGTTTACCCCCCGGGTCACCCCTCCACTTT. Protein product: CASSLPPGSPLHF.

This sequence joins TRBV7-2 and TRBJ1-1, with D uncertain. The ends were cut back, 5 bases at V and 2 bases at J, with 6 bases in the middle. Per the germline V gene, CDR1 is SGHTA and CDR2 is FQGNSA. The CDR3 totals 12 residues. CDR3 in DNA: TGTGCCAGCAGCATAGGCAACACTGAAGCTTTCTTT. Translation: CASSIGNTEAFF.

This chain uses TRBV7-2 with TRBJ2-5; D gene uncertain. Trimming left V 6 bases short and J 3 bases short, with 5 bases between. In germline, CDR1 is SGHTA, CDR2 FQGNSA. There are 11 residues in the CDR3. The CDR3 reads CASRREETQYF. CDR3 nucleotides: TGTGCCAGCAGGCGAGAAGAGACCCAGTACTTC.

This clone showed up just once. CDR3 region: CASSLGGVQGKNIQYF. DNA of the CDR3: TGCGCCAGCAGCTTAGGGGGGGTACAGGGCAAAAACATTCAGTACTTC. V and J are TRBV5-1 and TRBJ2-4, with a weak D call TRBD2 (7 bases). V lost 2 bases, J lost 3 bases, and 15 bases lay in between. Germline lookup yields CDR1 SGHRS and CDR2 YFSETQ. This CDR3 has 16 amino acids.